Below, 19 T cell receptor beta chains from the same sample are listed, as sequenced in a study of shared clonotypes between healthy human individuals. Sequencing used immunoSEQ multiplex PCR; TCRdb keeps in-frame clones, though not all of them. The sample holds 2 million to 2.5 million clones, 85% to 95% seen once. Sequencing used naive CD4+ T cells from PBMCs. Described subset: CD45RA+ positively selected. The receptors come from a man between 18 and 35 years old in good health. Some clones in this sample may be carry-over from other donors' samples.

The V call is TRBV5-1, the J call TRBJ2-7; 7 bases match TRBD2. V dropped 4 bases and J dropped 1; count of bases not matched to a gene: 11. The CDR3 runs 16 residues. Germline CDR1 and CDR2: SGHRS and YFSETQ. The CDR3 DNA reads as TGCGCCAGCAGCCCCGGTGGGGTTAGCGGGTCCTACGAGCAGTACTTC. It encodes CASSPGGVSGSYEQYF.

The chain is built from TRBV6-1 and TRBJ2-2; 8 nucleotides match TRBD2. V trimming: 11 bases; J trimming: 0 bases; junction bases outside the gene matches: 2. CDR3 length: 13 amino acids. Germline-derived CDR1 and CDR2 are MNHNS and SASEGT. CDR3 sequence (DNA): TGTGCCGGTAGCGGGACGAACACCGGGGAGCTGTTTTTT. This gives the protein CAGSGTNTGELFF.

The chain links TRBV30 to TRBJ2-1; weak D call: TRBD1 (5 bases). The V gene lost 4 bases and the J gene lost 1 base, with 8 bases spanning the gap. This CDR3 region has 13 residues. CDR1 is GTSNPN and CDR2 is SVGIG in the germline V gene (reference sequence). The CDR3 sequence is CAWMTDSYNEQFF. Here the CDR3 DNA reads TGTGCCTGGATGACAGATTCCTACAATGAGCAGTTCTTC. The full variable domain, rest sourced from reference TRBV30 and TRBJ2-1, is SQTIHQWPATLVQPVGSPLSLECTVEGTSNPNLYWYRQAAGRGLQLLFYSVGIGQISSEVPQNLSASRPQDRQFILSSKKLLLSDSGFYLCAWMTDSYNEQFFGPGTRLTVL.

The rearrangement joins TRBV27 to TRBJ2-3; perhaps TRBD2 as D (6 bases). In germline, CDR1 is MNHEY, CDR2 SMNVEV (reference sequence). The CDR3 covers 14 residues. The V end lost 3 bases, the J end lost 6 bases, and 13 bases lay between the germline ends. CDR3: CASSFSGVSDTQYF. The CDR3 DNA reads TGTGCCAGCAGTTTTTCGGGGGTTAGCGATACGCAGTATTTT.

The CDR3 region has the DNA TGCGCCAGCAGCGTCGACAGGGGGCTGAACACTGAAGCTTTCTTT. As protein: CASSVDRGLNTEAFF. The chain uses TRBV5-1 and TRBJ1-1; TRBD1 agrees at 10 bases. J gave up 0 bases and V 4 bases, and 3 bases lay outside the gene matches. This CDR3 spans 15 amino acids. The germline V gene has CDR1 SGHRS and CDR2 YFSETQ.

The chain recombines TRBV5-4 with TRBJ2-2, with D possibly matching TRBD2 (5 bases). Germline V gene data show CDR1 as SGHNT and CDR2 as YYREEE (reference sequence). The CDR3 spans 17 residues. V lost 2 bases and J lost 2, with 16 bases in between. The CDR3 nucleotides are TGTGCCAGCAGCTTTCCTGCGGGCGGGCCTAACACCGGGGAGCTGTTTTTT. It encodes CASSFPAGGPNTGELFF.

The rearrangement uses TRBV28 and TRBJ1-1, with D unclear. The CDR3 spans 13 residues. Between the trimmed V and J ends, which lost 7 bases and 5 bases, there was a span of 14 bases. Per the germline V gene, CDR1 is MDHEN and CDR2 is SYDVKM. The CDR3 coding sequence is TGTGCCAGCACCTACTCCCTGTGGACTGAAGCTTTCTTT. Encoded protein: CASTYSLWTEAFF. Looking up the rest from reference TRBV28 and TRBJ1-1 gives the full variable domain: DVKVTQSSRYLVKRTGEKVFLECVQDMDHENMFWYRQDPGLGLRLIYFSYDVKMKEKGDIPEGYSVSREKKERFSLILESASTNQTSMYLCASTYSLWTEAFFGQGTRLTVV.

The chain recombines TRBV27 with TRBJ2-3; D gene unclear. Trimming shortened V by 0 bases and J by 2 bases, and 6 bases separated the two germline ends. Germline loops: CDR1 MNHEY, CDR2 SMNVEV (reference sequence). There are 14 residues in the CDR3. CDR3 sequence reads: CASSLSQPTDTQYF. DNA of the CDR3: TGTGCCAGCAGTTTATCACAGCCCACAGATACGCAGTATTTT.

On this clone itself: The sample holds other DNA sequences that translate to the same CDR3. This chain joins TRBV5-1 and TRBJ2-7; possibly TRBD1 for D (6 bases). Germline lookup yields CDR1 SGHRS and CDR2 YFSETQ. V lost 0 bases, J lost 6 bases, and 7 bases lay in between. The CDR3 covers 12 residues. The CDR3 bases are TGCGCCAGCAGCTTGGACAGGGCCGAGCAGTACTTC. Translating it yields CASSLDRAEQYF.

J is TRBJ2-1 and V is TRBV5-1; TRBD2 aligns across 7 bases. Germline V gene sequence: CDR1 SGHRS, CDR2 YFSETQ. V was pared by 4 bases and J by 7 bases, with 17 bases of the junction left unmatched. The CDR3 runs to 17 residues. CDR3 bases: TGCGCCAGCAGCCAACTCCCCTCCAGCGGGAACCTAAATGAGCAGTTCTTC. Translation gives CASSQLPSSGNLNEQFF.

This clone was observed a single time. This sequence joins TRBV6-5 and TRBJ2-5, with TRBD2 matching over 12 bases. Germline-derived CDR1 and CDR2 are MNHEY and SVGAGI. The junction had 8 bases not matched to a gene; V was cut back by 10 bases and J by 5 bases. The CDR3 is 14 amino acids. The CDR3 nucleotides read TGTGCCACTACCCGACTAGCGGGAGAGGAGACCCAGTACTTC. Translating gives CATTRLAGEETQYF.

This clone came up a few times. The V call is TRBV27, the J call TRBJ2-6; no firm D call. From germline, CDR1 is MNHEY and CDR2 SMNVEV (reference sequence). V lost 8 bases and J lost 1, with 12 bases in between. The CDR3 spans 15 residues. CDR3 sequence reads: CASGWRLSGANVLTF. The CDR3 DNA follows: TGTGCCAGCGGCTGGCGGCTGTCTGGGGCCAACGTCCTGACTTTC.

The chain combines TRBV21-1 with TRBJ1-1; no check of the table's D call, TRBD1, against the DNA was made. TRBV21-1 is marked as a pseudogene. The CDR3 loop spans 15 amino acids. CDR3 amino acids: CASSKKVGPRTEAFF. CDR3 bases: TGTGCCAGCAGCAAAAAGGTGGGGCCCAGGACTGAAGCTTTCTTT.

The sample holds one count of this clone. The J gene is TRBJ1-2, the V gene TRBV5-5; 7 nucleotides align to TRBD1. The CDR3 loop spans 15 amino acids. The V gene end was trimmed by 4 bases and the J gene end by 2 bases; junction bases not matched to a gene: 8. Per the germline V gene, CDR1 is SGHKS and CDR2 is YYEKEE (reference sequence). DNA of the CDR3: TGTGCCAGCAGCCCAAGACAGGGTGGAAACTATGGCTACACCTTC. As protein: CASSPRQGGNYGYTF.

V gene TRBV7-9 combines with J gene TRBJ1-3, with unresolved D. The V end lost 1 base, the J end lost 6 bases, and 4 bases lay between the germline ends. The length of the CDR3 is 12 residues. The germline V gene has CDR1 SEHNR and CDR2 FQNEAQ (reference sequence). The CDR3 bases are TGTGCCAGCAGCTTAGGGGAAAACACCATATATTTT. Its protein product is CASSLGENTIYF.

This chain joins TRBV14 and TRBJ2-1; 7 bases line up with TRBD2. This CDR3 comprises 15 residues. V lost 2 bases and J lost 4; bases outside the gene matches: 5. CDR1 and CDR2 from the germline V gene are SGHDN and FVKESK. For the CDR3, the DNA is TGTGCCAGCAGCCAACGCGGGAGCCCTTACAATGAGCAGTTCTTC. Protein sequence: CASSQRGSPYNEQFF.

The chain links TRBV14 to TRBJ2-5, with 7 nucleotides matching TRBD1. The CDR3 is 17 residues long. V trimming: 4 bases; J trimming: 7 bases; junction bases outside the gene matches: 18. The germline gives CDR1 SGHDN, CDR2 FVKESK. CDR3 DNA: TGTGCCAGCAGCCCGAAACTGACCGGGACAGTAGCCGTGACCCAGTACTTC. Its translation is CASSPKLTGTVAVTQYF. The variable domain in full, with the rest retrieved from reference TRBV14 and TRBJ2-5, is EAGVTQFPSHSVIEKGQTVTLRCDPISGHDNLYWYRRVMGKEIKFLLHFVKESKQDESGMPNNRFLAERTGGTYSTLKVQPAELEDSGVYFCASSPKLTGTVAVTQYFGPGTRLLVL.

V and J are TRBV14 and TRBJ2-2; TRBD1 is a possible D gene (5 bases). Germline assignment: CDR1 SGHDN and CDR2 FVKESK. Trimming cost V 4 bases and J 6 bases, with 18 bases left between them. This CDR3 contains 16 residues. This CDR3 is CASSRTSGRSAGELFF. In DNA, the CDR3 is TGTGCCAGCAGCCGAACATCAGGGCGTTCGGCCGGGGAGCTGTTTTTT.

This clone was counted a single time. The CDR3 DNA sequence: TGTGCCAGCAGTGAAATTAAGACCCGCCGGGCTCAGCCCCAGCATTTT. Translation gives CASSEIKTRRAQPQHF. This rearrangement joins TRBV6-1 to TRBJ1-5, with no clear D. Germline values: CDR1 MNHNS, CDR2 SASEGT. This CDR3 contains 16 residues. The V end lost 2 bases, the J end lost 6 bases, and 17 bases lay between the germline ends.